A selection of T cell receptor beta chains follows, all from one sample in a study of blood T cell repertoires in COVID-19. The method was immunoSEQ multiplex PCR; TCRdb's version includes in-frame clones alone and lacks a portion of them. The sample contains tens of thousands of clones, roughly 81% of which appear only once. Sequencing input: peripheral blood. These receptors all come from an elderly man with acute or convalescent COVID-19. CDR3s include the opening cysteine and the closing phenylalanine or tryptophan. Each record gives: V gene, D gene, J gene, clone size, CDR3 DNA, CDR3 protein. D genes are given only for firm matches. Size values are once, few and many counts, or a class for expanded clones, and some rows have none.

TRBV12-3/TRBV12-4	NA	TRBJ1-2	NA	TGTGCCAGCAGCCCGGGGGAGGGTGGCTACACCTTC	CASSPGEGGYTF
TRBV6-5	TRBD1	TRBJ2-1	NA	TGTGCCAGCAGGGACAGGGGTTCGTGGAATGAGCAGTTCTTC	CASRDRGSWNEQFF
TRBV6-2/TRBV6-3	NA	TRBJ2-3	NA	TGTGCCAGCAGTTACTCGAGGGCGGCAGATACGCAGTATTTT	CASSYSRAADTQYF
TRBV6-5	NA	TRBJ2-3	NA	TGTGCCAGCCGACGGGATTCTAGCACAGATACGCAGTATTTT	CASRRDSSTDTQYF
TRBV7-2	TRBD2	TRBJ2-1	NA	TGTGCCAGCAGGCCGGGGGGCTCCTACAATGAGCAGTTCTTC	CASRPGGSYNEQFF
TRBV19	TRBD1	TRBJ2-1	NA	TGTGCCAGTAGTATAGGTGGGACAGCCTACAATGAGCAGTTCTTC	CASSIGGTAYNEQFF
TRBV19	NA	TRBJ1-1	NA	TGTGCCAGCGGCCAGGGCAGCAACACTGAAGCTTTCTTT	CASGQGSNTEAFF
TRBV18	NA	TRBJ2-5	NA	TGTGCCAGCTCACCTGTGGCAGGGGCGGAGGAGACCCAGTACTTC	CASSPVAGAEETQYF
TRBV7-8	NA	TRBJ2-7	NA	TGTGCCAGCAGCTTAAGTCCGGGTGGCTCCTACGAGCAGTACTTC	CASSLSPGGSYEQYF
TRBV11-2	TRBD1	TRBJ2-6	NA	TGTGCCAGCAGCACCCCTGCAGGGGGCATTGGGGCCAACGTCCTGACTTTC	CASSTPAGGIGANVLTF
TRBV6-1	TRBD1	TRBJ2-5	few	TGTGCCAGCAGTGAAGGGCGACAGGGTCGGGAGACCCAGTACTTC	CASSEGRQGRETQYF
TRBV5-6	NA	TRBJ2-1	NA	TGTGCCAGCAAAGGGGCTGAGCAGTTCTTC	CASKGAEQFF
TRBV29-1	NA	TRBJ1-1	NA	TGCAGCGGAACGGGACACTTGAACACTGAAGCTTTCTTT	CSGTGHLNTEAFF
TRBV4-1	NA	TRBJ1-5	NA	TGCGCCAGCAGCCAACTAGGGACACCGAGGGCCCCCCAGCATTTT	CASSQLGTPRAPQHF
TRBV7-3	TRBD2	TRBJ2-2	few	TGTGCCAGCAGCTGGATGAGGGGAGGGACCGGGGAGCTGTTTTTT	CASSWMRGGTGELFF
TRBV14	TRBD1	TRBJ2-7	NA	TGTGCCAGCAGCCCGCGGGGACAGGGGGTTCCCTACGAGCAGTACTTC	CASSPRGQGVPYEQYF
TRBV6-5	TRBD1	TRBJ1-4	NA	TGTGCCAGCAGTTTGACAGGGGGCGCAAGTGAAAAACTGTTTTTT	CASSLTGGASEKLFF
TRBV7-8	NA	TRBJ1-2	NA	TGTGCCAGCAGCCCGCAGGGTAACTATGGCTACACCTTC	CASSPQGNYGYTF
TRBV28	NA	TRBJ1-1	NA	TGTGCCAGCAGTTTACAGGGGAGAACTGAAGCTTTCTTT	CASSLQGRTEAFF
TRBV11-3	TRBD2	TRBJ2-2	NA	TGTGCCAGCAGCTTAAGTGCCTGGTCGCTAGCGGGGTCGAACACCGGGGAGCTGTTTTTT	CASSLSAWSLAGSNTGELFF
TRBV19	NA	TRBJ2-5	once	TGTGCCAGTACCCTTAGGGGGGGTTCGGAGACCCAGTACTTC	CASTLRGGSETQYF
TRBV7-9	NA	TRBJ1-1	NA	TGTGCCAGCAGCCCATCCGGGACATTGAACACTGAAGCTTTCTTT	CASSPSGTLNTEAFF
TRBV7-2	NA	TRBJ1-5	NA	TGTGCCAGCAGCTTAGACGGAGGAAGCAATCAGCCCCAGCATTTT	CASSLDGGSNQPQHF
TRBV4-2	TRBD2	TRBJ2-7	few	TGTGCCAGCAGCCAAGCCTCGATGGGACTAGCGCTCTCCTACGAGCAGTACTTC	CASSQASMGLALSYEQYF
TRBV7-9	TRBD2	TRBJ2-1	once	TGTGCCAGCACCCTTACGGGGGGGCCTTACAATGAGCAGTTCTTC	CASTLTGGPYNEQFF
TRBV28	NA	TRBJ1-3	NA	TGTGCCAGCGTACAGGTGGCTGGAAACACCATATATTTT	CASVQVAGNTIYF
TRBV29-1	NA	TRBJ1-1	NA	TGCAGCGCCGAGGCCTTGGGGAACACTGAAGCTTTCTTT	CSAEALGNTEAFF
TRBV29-1	TRBD1	TRBJ1-1	NA	TGCAGCGTCCTCCGGGACAGGGGGTTCCCTGAAGCTTTCTTT	CSVLRDRGFPEAFF
TRBV25-1	NA	TRBJ1-2	NA	TGTGCCAGCAGTGAATGGGGAGGGGGAAACTATGGCTACACCTTC	CASSEWGGGNYGYTF
TRBV7-2	TRBD2	TRBJ2-1	NA	TGTGCCAGCAGCCCGACTAGCGGGGGGCGTTACAATGAGCAGTTCTTC	CASSPTSGGRYNEQFF
TRBV5-1	TRBD1	TRBJ1-2	NA	TGCGCCAGCAGCCCTGGACAGGGGGATGGCTACACCTTC	CASSPGQGDGYTF
TRBV5-1	NA	TRBJ1-1	NA	TGCGCCAGCAGCACAACAGGGTTCGGTGAAGCTTTCTTT	CASSTTGFGEAFF
TRBV7-8	TRBD1	TRBJ1-1	many	TGTGCCAGCAGCTTAGACTTCAGGAGGGGGCCCCATGAAGCTTTCTTT	CASSLDFRRGPHEAFF
TRBV5-1	TRBD1	TRBJ2-7	NA	TGCGCCAGCAGCTTCACGGGACAGGGGGCCGGCGAGCAGTACTTC	CASSFTGQGAGEQYF
TRBV7-3	TRBD2	TRBJ2-1	NA	TGTGCCAGCAGCCTGAGACTAGCGACCAATGAGCAGTTCTTC	CASSLRLATNEQFF
TRBV9	NA	TRBJ2-1	NA	TGTGCCAGCAGCGGCGGGGTCCCCTCCTACAATGAGCAGTTCTTC	CASSGGVPSYNEQFF
TRBV4-3	TRBD1	TRBJ1-2	NA	TGCGCCAGCAGCCAAAGTTTCAGGGGACAGACTAACTATGGCTACACCTTC	CASSQSFRGQTNYGYTF
TRBV7-8	TRBD1	TRBJ1-4	NA	TGTGCCAGCAGCTCGCTCATAGACAGGGTGGAGAATGAAAAACTGTTTTTT	CASSSLIDRVENEKLFF
TRBV11-3	TRBD1	TRBJ2-1	NA	TGTGCCAGCAGCTTACAGGGGGCTAAGGATGAGCAGTTCTTC	CASSLQGAKDEQFF
TRBV6-5	NA	TRBJ2-7	NA	TGTGCCAGCAGGAAGACGACAGGAATCTCCTACGAGCAGTACTTC	CASRKTTGISYEQYF
TRBV27	TRBD1	TRBJ1-1	once	TGTGCCAGCAGTTCCCCGACAGGGGGCCTGGACACTGAAGCTTTCTTT	CASSSPTGGLDTEAFF
TRBV2	TRBD1	TRBJ1-1	few	TGTGCCAGCAGTGAGGACAGGGTTGGAGCTTTCTTT	CASSEDRVGAFF
TRBV24-1	NA	TRBJ1-1	many	TGTGCCACCAGTGGGGGGACTTCCACTGAAGCTTTCTTT	CATSGGTSTEAFF
TRBV20-1	TRBD2	TRBJ2-5	NA	TGCAGTGCTAGTTTTAGCGGGAAAGCGGACCAAGAGACCCAGTACTTC	CSASFSGKADQETQYF
TRBV19	NA	TRBJ1-2	NA	TGTGCCAGTAGTATAGATCAGGGGAACTATGGCTACACCTTC	CASSIDQGNYGYTF
TRBV7-7	NA	TRBJ2-5	NA	TGTGCTAGCAGCCTAAGTCCCCAAAGTGTAGAGACCCAGTACTTC	CASSLSPQSVETQYF
TRBV5-6	NA	TRBJ2-7	NA	TGTGCCAGCAGACGAACAGGGTTGTACGAGCAGTACTTC	CASRRTGLYEQYF
TRBV4-3	TRBD1	TRBJ2-2	NA	TGCGCCAGCAGCCAAGATCGAGGGACAGGGATGGCCGGGGAGCTGTTTTTT	CASSQDRGTGMAGELFF
TRBV19	NA	TRBJ1-2	NA	TGTGCCAGTAGTACTCTGACATCTGGCTACACCTTC	CASSTLTSGYTF
TRBV6-5	TRBD1	TRBJ2-5	few	TGTGCCAGCAGCTTGGACAGGGAGGAGACCCAGTACTTC	CASSLDREETQYF
TRBV5-4	TRBD1	TRBJ1-1	few	TGTGCCAGCAGCTTGGGGGGGACAGGAGAAGCTTTCTTT	CASSLGGTGEAFF
TRBV10-3	NA	TRBJ2-3	NA	TGTGCCATCAGTGAGTCGCCAGGAAGCACAGATACGCAGTATTTT	CAISESPGSTDTQYF
TRBV2	TRBD1	TRBJ1-1	NA	TGTGCCAGCACTTACAGGGGGCGCGTGAACACTGAAGCTTTCTTT	CASTYRGRVNTEAFF
TRBV11-1	TRBD1	TRBJ2-7	NA	TGTGCCAGCAGTTCGACAGGGGCCTACGAGCAGTACTTC	CASSSTGAYEQYF
TRBV9	TRBD2	TRBJ2-1	NA	TGTGCCAGCAGCCCAAGACTAGCTGTAGACAATGAGCAGTTCTTC	CASSPRLAVDNEQFF